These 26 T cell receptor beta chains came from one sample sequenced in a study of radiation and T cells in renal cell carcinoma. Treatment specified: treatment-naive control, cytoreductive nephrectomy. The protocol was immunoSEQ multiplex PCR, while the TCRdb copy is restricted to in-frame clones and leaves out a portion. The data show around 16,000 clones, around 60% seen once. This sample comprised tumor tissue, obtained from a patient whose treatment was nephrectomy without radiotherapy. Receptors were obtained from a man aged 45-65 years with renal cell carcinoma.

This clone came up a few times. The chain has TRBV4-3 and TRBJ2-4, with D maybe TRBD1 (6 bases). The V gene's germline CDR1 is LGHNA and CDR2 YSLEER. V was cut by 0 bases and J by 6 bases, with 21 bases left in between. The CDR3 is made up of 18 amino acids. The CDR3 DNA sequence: TGCGCCAGCAGCCAAGATCCTAGAATCCACAGGGAAGGAAACATTCAGTACTTC. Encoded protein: CASSQDPRIHREGNIQYF.

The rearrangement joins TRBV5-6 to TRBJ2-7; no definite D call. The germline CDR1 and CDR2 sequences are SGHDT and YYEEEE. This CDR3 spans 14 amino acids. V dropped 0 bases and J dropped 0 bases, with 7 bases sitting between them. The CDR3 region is CASSLGLSSYEQYF. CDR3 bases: TGTGCCAGCAGCTTGGGGCTATCCTCCTACGAGCAGTACTTC.

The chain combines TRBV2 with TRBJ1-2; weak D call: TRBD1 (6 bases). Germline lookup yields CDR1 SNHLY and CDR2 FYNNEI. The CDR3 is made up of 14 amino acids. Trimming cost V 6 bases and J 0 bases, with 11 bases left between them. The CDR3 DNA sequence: TGTGCCAGCAGGTACAGGGTTGCTAACTATGGCTACACCTTC. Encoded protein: CASRYRVANYGYTF.

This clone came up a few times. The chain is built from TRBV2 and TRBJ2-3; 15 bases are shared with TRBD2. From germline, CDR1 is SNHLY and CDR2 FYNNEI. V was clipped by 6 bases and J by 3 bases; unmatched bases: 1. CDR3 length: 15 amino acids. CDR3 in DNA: TGTGCCAGCAGGGGACTAGCGGGAGGTACAGATACGCAGTATTTT. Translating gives CASRGLAGGTDTQYF. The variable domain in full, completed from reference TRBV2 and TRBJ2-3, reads EPEVTQTPSHQVTQMGQEVILRCVPISNHLYFYWYRQILGQKVEFLVSFYNNEISEKSEIFDDQFSVERPDGSNFTLKIRSTKLEDSAMYFCASRGLAGGTDTQYFGPGTRLTVL.

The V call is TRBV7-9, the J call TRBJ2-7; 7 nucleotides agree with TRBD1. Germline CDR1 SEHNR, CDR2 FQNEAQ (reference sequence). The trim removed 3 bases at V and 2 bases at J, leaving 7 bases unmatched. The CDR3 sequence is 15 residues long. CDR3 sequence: CASSFLGGATYEQYF. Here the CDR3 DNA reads TGTGCCAGCAGCTTTCTAGGGGGCGCAACCTACGAGCAGTACTTC.

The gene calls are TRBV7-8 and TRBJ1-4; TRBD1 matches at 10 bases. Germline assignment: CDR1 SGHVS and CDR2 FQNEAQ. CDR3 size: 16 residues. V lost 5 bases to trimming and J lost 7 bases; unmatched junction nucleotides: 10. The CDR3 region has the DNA TGTGCCAGCAGCGTGACCGGGACAGGGGCGACTGAAAAACTGTTTTTT. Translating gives CASSVTGTGATEKLFF. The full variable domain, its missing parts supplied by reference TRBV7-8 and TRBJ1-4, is GAGVSQSPRYKVAKRGQDVALRCDPISGHVSLFWYQQALGQGPEFLTYFQNEAQLDKSGLPSDRFFAERPEGSVSTLKIQRTQQEDSAVYLCASSVTGTGATEKLFFGSGTQLSVL.

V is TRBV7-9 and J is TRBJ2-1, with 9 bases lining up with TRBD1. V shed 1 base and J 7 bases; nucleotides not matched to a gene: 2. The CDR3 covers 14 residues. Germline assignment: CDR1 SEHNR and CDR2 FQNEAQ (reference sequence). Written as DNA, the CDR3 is TGTGCCAGCAGCTTAGGACAGGGGGAAAATGAGCAGTTCTTC. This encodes CASSLGQGENEQFF. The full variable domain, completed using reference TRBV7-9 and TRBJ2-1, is DTGVSQNPRHKITKRGQNVTFRCDPISEHNRLYWYRQTLGQGPEFLTYFQNEAQLEKSRLLSDRFSAERPKGSFSTLEIQRTEQGDSAMYLCASSLGQGENEQFFGPGTRLTVL.

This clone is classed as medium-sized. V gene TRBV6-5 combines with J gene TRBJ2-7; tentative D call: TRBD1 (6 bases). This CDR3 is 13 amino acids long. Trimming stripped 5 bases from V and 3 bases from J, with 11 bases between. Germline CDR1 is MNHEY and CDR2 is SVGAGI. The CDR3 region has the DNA TGTGCCAGCAGTCCAATGACAGGCTACGAGCAGTACTTC. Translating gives CASSPMTGYEQYF.

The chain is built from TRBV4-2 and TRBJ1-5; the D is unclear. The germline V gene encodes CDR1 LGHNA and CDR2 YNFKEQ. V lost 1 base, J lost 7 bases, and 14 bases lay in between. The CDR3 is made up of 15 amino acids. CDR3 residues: CASSQALDGMQPQHF. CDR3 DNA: TGTGCCAGCAGCCAAGCTCTGGACGGAATGCAGCCCCAGCATTTT.

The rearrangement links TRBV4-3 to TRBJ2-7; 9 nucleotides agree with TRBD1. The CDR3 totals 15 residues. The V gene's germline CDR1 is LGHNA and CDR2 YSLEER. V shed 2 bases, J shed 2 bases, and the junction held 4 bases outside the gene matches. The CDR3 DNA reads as TGCGCCAGCAGCCAAATCGGGACAGGGCCCTACGAGCAGTACTTC. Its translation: CASSQIGTGPYEQYF.

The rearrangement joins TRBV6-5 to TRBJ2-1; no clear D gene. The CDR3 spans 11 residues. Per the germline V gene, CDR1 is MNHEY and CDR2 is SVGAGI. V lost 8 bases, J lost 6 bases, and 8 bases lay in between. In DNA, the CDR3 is TGTGCCAGCCAGAGAGGCAATGAGCAGTTCTTC. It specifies CASQRGNEQFF.

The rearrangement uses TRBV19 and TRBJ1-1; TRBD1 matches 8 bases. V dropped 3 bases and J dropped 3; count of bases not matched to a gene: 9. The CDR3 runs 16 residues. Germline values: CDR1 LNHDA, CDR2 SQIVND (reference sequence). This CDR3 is CASSIWTGTSDTEAFF. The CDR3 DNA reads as TGTGCCAGTAGTATTTGGACAGGGACATCGGACACTGAAGCTTTCTTT.

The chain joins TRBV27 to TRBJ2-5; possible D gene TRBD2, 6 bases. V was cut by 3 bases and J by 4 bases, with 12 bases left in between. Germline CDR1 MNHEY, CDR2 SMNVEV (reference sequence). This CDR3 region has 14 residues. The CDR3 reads CASSFGGTGETQYF. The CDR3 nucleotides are TGTGCCAGCAGTTTCGGGGGAACTGGAGAGACCCAGTACTTC.

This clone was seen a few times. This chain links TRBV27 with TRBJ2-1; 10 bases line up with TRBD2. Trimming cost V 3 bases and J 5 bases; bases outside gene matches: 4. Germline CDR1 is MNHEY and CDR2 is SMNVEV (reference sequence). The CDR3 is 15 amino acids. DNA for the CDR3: TGTGCCAGCAGTTTTGGAACTAGCGGGAACAATGAGCAGTTCTTC. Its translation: CASSFGTSGNNEQFF.

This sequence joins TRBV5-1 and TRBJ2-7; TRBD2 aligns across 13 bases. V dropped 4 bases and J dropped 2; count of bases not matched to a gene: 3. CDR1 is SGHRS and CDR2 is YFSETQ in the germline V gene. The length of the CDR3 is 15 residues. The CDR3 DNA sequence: TGCGCCAGCAGCACGGGACTAGCGGGACCCTACGAGCAGTACTTC. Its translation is CASSTGLAGPYEQYF.

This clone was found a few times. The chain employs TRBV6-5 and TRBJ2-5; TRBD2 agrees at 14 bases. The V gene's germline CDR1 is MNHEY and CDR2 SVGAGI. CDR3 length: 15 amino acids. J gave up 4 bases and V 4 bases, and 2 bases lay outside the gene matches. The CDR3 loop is CASSSTSGGAETQYF. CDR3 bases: TGTGCCAGCAGTTCGACTAGCGGGGGGGCAGAGACCCAGTACTTC.

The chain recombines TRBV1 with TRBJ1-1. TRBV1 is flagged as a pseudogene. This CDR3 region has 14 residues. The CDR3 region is CTSSSGPPNTEAFF. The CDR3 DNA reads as TGCACCAGCAGCTCGGGACCTCCGAACACTGAAGCTTTCTTT.

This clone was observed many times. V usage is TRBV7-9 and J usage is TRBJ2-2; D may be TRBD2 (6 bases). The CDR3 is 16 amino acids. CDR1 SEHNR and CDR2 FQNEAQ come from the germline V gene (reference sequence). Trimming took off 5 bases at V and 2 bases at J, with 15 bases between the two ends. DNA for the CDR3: TGTGCCAGCAGCACGGGACTCGGGAGTAACACCGGGGAGCTGTTTTTT. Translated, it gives CASSTGLGSNTGELFF.

This chain's CDR3 is CASSPRQGMNSNQPQHF. CDR3 nucleotide sequence: TGCGCCAGCAGTCCAAGACAGGGGATGAATAGCAATCAGCCCCAGCATTTT. The V gene is TRBV23-1, the J gene TRBJ1-5, with 8 nucleotides matching TRBD1. TRBV23-1 counts as an open reading frame of uncertain function. The V and J ends lost 4 bases and 0 bases, in that order; junction bases with no gene match: 8. The CDR3 totals 17 residues.

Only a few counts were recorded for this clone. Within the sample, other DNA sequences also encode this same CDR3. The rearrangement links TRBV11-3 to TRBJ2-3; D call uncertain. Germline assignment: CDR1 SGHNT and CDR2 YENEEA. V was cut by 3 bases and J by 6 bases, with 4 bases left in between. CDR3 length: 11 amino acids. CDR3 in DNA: TGTGCCAGCAGCTTGCTTGATACGCAGTATTTT. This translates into CASSLLDTQYF.

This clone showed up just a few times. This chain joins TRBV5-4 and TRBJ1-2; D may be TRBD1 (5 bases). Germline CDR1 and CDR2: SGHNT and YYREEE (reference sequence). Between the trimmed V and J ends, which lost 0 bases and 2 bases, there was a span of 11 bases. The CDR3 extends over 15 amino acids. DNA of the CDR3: TGTGCCAGCAGCTTGGTGGGCAGGGAAAACTATGGCTACACCTTC. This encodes CASSLVGRENYGYTF.

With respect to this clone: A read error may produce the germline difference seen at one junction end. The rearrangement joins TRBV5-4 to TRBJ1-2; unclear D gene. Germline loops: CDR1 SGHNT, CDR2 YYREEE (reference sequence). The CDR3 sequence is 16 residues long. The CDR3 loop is CASSQDPTGESYGYTF. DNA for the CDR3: TGCGCCAGCAGCCAAGATCCCACCGGGGAGAGCTATGGCTACACCTTC.

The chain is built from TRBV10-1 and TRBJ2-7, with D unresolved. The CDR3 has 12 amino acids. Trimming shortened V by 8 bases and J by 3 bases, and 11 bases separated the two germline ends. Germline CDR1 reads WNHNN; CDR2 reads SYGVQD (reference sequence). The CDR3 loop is CASEESLYEQYF. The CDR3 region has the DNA TGCGCCAGCGAAGAATCCCTCTACGAGCAGTACTTC.

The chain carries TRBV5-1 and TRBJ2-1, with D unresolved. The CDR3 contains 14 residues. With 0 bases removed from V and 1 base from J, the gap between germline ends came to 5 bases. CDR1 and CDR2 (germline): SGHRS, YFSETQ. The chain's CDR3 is CASSLGQSYNEQFF. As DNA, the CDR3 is TGCGCCAGCAGCTTGGGGCAGTCCTACAATGAGCAGTTCTTC.

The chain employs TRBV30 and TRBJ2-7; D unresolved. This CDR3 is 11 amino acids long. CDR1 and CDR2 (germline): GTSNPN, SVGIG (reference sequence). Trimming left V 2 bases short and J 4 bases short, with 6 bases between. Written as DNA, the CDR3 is TGTGCCTGGAGTTTGGGGTACGAGCAGTACTTC. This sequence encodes CAWSLGYEQYF. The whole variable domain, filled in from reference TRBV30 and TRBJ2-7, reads SQTIHQWPATLVQPVGSPLSLECTVEGTSNPNLYWYRQAAGRGLQLLFYSVGIGQISSEVPQNLSASRPQDRQFILSSKKLLLSDSGFYLCAWSLGYEQYFGPGTRLTVT.

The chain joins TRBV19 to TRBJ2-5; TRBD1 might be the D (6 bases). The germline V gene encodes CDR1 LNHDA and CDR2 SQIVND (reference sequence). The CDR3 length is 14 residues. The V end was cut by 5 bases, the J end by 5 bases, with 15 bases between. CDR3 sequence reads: CASSPTGLRETQYF. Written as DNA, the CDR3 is TGTGCCAGTAGTCCTACAGGGTTGAGGGAGACCCAGTACTTC.